These 19 T cell receptor beta chains originate from one sample sequenced in a study of T cell responses to AZD1222 COVID-19 vaccine. Sequenced by immunoSEQ multiplex PCR; TCRdb stores in-frame clones only, minus some. This table holds 90,000 to 100,000 clones, around nine tenths found once. The sequencing here drew on peripheral blood, taken on day 0 of AZD1222 vaccination. The receptors originated from an adult in good health.

This chain links TRBV4-3 with TRBJ2-7, with 8 bases aligning to TRBD1. V was clipped by 1 base and J by 5 bases; unmatched bases: 4. This CDR3 has 14 amino acids. The germline gives CDR1 LGHNA, CDR2 YSLEER. This CDR3 is CASSQGQGWDEQYF. The CDR3 DNA reads as TGCGCCAGCAGCCAAGGACAGGGGTGGGACGAGCAGTACTTC.

The V gene is TRBV10-3, the J gene TRBJ2-3; perhaps TRBD1 as D (5 bases). The CDR3 covers 16 residues. Germline loops: CDR1 ENHRY, CDR2 SYGVKD. V lost 6 bases and J lost 1, with 17 bases in between. The CDR3 DNA sequence: TGTGCCATCAGCGACTGGACACAAAAGGGCACAGATACGCAGTATTTT. Translated, it gives CAISDWTQKGTDTQYF.

The chain links TRBV5-1 to TRBJ1-1; 7 positions agree with TRBD1. The junction had 3 bases not matched to a gene; V was cut back by 0 bases and J by 4 bases. This CDR3 has 14 amino acids. CDR1 SGHRS and CDR2 YFSETQ come from the germline V gene. The CDR3 loop reads CASSLVQGGTEAFF. Here the CDR3 DNA reads TGCGCCAGCAGCTTGGTGCAGGGGGGCACTGAAGCTTTCTTT.

V gene TRBV15 combines with J gene TRBJ2-2; TRBD2 aligns across 8 bases. The length of the CDR3 is 18 residues. The ends lost 4 bases at V and 3 bases at J; junction bases unmatched: 13. Germline V gene data show CDR1 as LNHNV and CDR2 as YYDKDF (reference sequence). The CDR3 DNA reads TGTGCCACCAGCAAACAATCCGGGACTAGGGAATACACCGGGGAGCTGTTTTTT. Translation gives CATSKQSGTREYTGELFF.

The J gene is TRBJ2-3, the V gene TRBV9, with 8 bases matching TRBD2. V lost 4 bases and J lost 0; bases outside the gene matches: 4. The CDR3 spans 15 residues. Germline assignment: CDR1 SGDLS and CDR2 YYNGEE. CDR3 in amino acids: CASSSSGGSTDTQYF. CDR3 nucleotide sequence: TGTGCCAGCAGCTCATCGGGGGGGAGCACAGATACGCAGTATTTT.

This clone was counted between two and nine times. The V and J genes are TRBV7-8 and TRBJ2-7; D gene ambiguous. Trimming removed 5 bases at V and 1 base at J, with 12 bases between. The CDR3 covers 14 residues. Germline CDR1 SGHVS, CDR2 FQNEAQ. This CDR3 reads CASSPGHSSYEQYF. Here the CDR3 DNA reads TGTGCCAGCAGCCCCGGCCATTCGTCCTACGAGCAGTACTTC.

The genes are TRBV6-1 and TRBJ2-5; 8 bases agree with TRBD1. Trimming took 0 bases from V and 4 from J; bases not matched to a gene: 4. The CDR3 loop spans 15 amino acids. Germline CDR1 reads MNHNS; CDR2 reads SASEGT. The CDR3 sequence: CASSEAGRGRETQYF. CDR3 DNA: TGTGCCAGCAGTGAAGCAGGCAGGGGGCGAGAGACCCAGTACTTC.

Only a few counts were recorded for this clone. The V call is TRBV3-1 (or the pseudogene TRBV3-2), the J call TRBJ2-1; TRBD2 agrees at 8 bases. The CDR3 length is 18 residues. V dropped 4 bases and J dropped 0; count of bases not matched to a gene: 11. Looked up from germline, CDR1 is LGHDT and CDR2 is YNNKEL (reference sequence). The CDR3 is CASSLARTSGSSYNEQFF. CDR3 DNA: TGTGCCAGCAGCCTCGCACGCACTAGCGGAAGCTCCTACAATGAGCAGTTCTTC.

The chain couples TRBV7-2 to TRBJ2-7; 13 positions agree with TRBD2. The V gene's germline CDR1 is SGHTA and CDR2 FQGNSA. V trimming: 4 bases; J trimming: 5 bases; junction bases outside the gene matches: 8. This CDR3 is built from 16 residues. The CDR3 loop reads CASSSQGLAGVHEQYF. The CDR3 DNA reads TGTGCCAGCAGCTCTCAAGGACTAGCGGGAGTCCACGAGCAGTACTTC. The full variable domain, completed using reference TRBV7-2 and TRBJ2-7, is GAGVSQSPSNKVTEKGKDVELRCDPISGHTALYWYRQSLGQGLEFLIYFQGNSAPDKSGLPSDRFSAERTGGSVSTLTIQRTQQEDSAVYLCASSSQGLAGVHEQYFGPGTRLTVT.

The J gene is TRBJ2-7, the V gene TRBV7-2, with TRBD2 identical over 10 bases. Germline CDR1 is SGHTA and CDR2 is FQGNSA. The junction had 9 bases not matched to a gene; V was cut back by 5 bases and J by 5 bases. The CDR3 is 15 amino acids. This chain's CDR3 is CASSPRRSGGHEQYF. DNA of the CDR3: TGTGCCAGCAGCCCAAGACGTAGCGGGGGGCACGAGCAGTACTTC.

CDR3 nucleotides: TGTGCCAGCGCCTCCAGGGGTCTAGAGACCCAGTACTTC. It codes for CASASRGLETQYF. The chain uses TRBV27 and TRBJ2-5, with D tentatively TRBD1 (6 bases). The length of the CDR3 is 13 residues. The ends were cut back, 8 bases at V and 4 bases at J, with 14 bases in the middle. Germline V lookup: CDR1 MNHEY, CDR2 SMNVEV (reference sequence).

The V call is TRBV19, the J call TRBJ1-2; a weak D match, TRBD1 (5 bases). The germline V and J ends were trimmed by 7 bases and 1 base, with 13 bases remaining between them. The germline V gene encodes CDR1 LNHDA and CDR2 SQIVND (reference sequence). The CDR3 totals 14 residues. The CDR3 DNA is TGTGCCAGTATACGGACAAACGATAACTATGGCTACACCTTC. Translation: CASIRTNDNYGYTF. The entire variable domain, with the rest obtained from reference TRBV19 and TRBJ1-2, is as follows: DGGITQSPKYLFRKEGQNVTLSCEQNLNHDAMYWYRQDPGQGLRLIYYSQIVNDFQKGDIAEGYSVSREKKESFPLTVTSAQKNPTAFYLCASIRTNDNYGYTFGSGTRLTVV.

The count of this clone is one. The V gene is TRBV11-3, the J gene TRBJ2-7; D is possibly TRBD1 or TRBD2 (6 bases each). V shed 1 base and J shed 5 bases, with 12 bases lying between them. Per the germline V gene, CDR1 is SGHNT and CDR2 is YENEEA. The CDR3 consists of 14 residues. The CDR3 DNA reads as TGTGCCAGCAGCTTAGGGGGGGCGTTCGACGAGCAGTACTTC. It translates to CASSLGGAFDEQYF.

This clone was seen once. The chain is built from TRBV10-3 and TRBJ1-5; 8 bases fit TRBD1. The CDR3 covers 14 residues. Per germline, CDR1 ENHRY and CDR2 SYGVKD. The V gene end was trimmed by 6 bases and the J gene end by 7 bases; junction bases not matched to a gene: 8. The CDR3 DNA sequence: TGTGCCATCAGGGGGGGACAGGTTGGACAGCCCCAGCATTTT. Amino acids: CAIRGGQVGQPQHF.

The chain couples TRBV5-1 to TRBJ2-6, with 9 bases aligning to TRBD2. With V trimmed by 3 bases and J by 4 bases, 5 bases remained unmatched. The CDR3 runs to 16 residues. Looked up from germline, CDR1 is SGHRS and CDR2 is YFSETQ. The CDR3 sequence is CASSSAGTSGANVLTF. The DNA for the CDR3 is TGCGCCAGCAGCTCGGCCGGGACTAGCGGGGCCAACGTCCTGACTTTC.

The chain links TRBV18 to TRBJ1-6; TRBD1 matches at 9 bases. CDR3 size: 16 residues. J was trimmed by 7 bases and V by 6 bases; bases with no gene match: 10. Germline V lookup: CDR1 KGHSH, CDR2 LQKENI. CDR3 nucleotides: TGTGCCAGCTCGCCGGGACAGGGAATTATCAATTCACCCCTCCACTTT. Its translation is CASSPGQGIINSPLHF.

The rearrangement links TRBV7-3 to TRBJ2-7, with 13 bases identical to TRBD2. Per germline, CDR1 SGHTA and CDR2 FQGTGA. CDR3 length: 17 residues. V dropped 4 bases and J dropped 4; count of bases not matched to a gene: 10. CDR3 bases: TGTGCCAGCAGCTCAACTGGGACTAGCGGGGACTCGTACGAGCAGTACTTC. The encoded protein is CASSSTGTSGDSYEQYF.

There are a few counts of this clone. The CDR3: CATSEKGPLEETQYF. The CDR3 bases are TGTGCCACCTCTGAGAAGGGCCCGCTGGAAGAGACCCAGTACTTC. The chain combines TRBV15 with TRBJ2-5; D call uncertain. Trimming cost V 8 bases and J 3 bases, with 19 bases left between them. This CDR3 has 15 residues. The germline gives CDR1 LNHNV, CDR2 YYDKDF (reference sequence).

Points on this clone: This specimen includes other DNA sequences encoding the same CDR3. The chain employs TRBV28 and TRBJ2-7; D is perhaps TRBD2 (6 bases). The CDR3 contains 15 residues. Germline CDR1 reads MDHEN; CDR2 reads SYDVKM. Trimming took off 5 bases at V and 4 bases at J, with 18 bases between the two ends. The DNA for the CDR3 is TGTGCCAGCAGTCCCCGGGGGAGAGAGGCTTACGAGCAGTACTTC. This sequence encodes CASSPRGREAYEQYF.